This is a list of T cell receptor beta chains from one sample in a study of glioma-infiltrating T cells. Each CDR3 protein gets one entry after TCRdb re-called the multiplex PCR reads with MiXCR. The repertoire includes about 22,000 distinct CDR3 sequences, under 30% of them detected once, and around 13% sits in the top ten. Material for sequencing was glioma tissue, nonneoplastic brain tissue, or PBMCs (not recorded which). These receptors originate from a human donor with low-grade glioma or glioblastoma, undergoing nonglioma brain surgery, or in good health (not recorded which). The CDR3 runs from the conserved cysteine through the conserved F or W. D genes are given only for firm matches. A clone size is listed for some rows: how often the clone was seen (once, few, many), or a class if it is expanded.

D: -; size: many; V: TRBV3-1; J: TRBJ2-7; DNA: TGTGCCAGCAGCCAAGGGGCCCCGGGGGTCTACGAGCAGTACTTC; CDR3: CASSQGAPGVYEQYF
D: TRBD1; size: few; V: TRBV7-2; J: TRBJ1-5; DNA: TGTGCCAGCAGCTACAGGGGAGGCAATCAGCCCCAGCATTTT; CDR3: CASSYRGGNQPQHF
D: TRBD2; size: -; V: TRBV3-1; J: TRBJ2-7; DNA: TGTGCCAGCACCCGACTAGCGGGGGGCCACGAGCAGTACTTC; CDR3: CASTRLAGGHEQYF
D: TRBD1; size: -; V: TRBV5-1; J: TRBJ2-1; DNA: TGCGCCAGCAAGTCAGACAGGGGAAATGGTATATGGAATGAGCAGTTCTTC; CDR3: CASKSDRGNGIWNEQFF
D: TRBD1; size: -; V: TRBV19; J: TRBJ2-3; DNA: TGTGCCAGTAGGCCGGGACAGGGGGCGAATAAGCAGTATTTT; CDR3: CASRPGQGANKQYF
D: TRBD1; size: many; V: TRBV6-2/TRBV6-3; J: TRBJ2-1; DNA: TGTGCCAACACCGACCAGGGACAGGGAAACAATGAGCAGTTCTTC; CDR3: CANTDQGQGNNEQFF
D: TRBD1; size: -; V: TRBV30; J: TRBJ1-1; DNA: TGTGCCTGGAACGGTAGGGGGCCGAACACTGAAGCTTTCTTT; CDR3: CAWNGRGPNTEAFF
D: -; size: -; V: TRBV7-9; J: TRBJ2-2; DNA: TGTGCCAGCAGCTCGGAATTAAACACCGGGGAGCTGTTTTTT; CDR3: CASSSELNTGELFF
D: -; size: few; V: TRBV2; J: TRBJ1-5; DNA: TGTGCCAGCAGCCGGCGGGCCGACGATCAGCCCCAGCATTTT; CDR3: CASSRRADDQPQHF
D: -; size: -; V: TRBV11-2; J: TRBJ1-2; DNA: TGTGCCAGCAGCTCTTTTCCTGGCTACACCTTC; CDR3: CASSSFPGYTF
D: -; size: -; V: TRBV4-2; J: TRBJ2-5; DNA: TGTGCCAGAAGCTTAGGGCTGTTACAAGAGACCCAGTACTTC; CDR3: CARSLGLLQETQYF
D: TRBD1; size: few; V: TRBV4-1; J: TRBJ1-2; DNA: TGCGCCAGCAGCCAAGTTACGGGACAGGGAAACTATGGCTACACCTTC; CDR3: CASSQVTGQGNYGYTF
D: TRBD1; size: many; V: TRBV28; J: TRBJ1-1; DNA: TGTGCCAGCAGTTTAGGGACAGGGGGCGGTGAAGCCACTGAAGCTTTCTTT; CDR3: CASSLGTGGGEATEAFF
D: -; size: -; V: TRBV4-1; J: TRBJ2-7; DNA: TGCGCCAGCAGCCAAGTAAAACAGTGCTACTACGAGCAGTACTTC; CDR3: CASSQVKQCYYEQYF
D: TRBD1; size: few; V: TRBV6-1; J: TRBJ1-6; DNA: TGTGCCAGCAACCGGGACAGCTATTCACCCCTCCACTTT; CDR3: CASNRDSYSPLHF
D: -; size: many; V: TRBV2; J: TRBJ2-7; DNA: TGTGCCAGCAGGGGGTCGGGATCCTACGAGCAGTACTTC; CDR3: CASRGSGSYEQYF
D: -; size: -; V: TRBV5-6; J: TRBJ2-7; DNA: TGTGCCAGCAGCTTGGGAATGACCCTCGAGCAGTACTTC; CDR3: CASSLGMTLEQYF
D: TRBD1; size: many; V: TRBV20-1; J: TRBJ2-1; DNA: TGCAGTGCTGGACAGGGGATCTCCTACAATGAGCAGTTCTTC; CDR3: CSAGQGISYNEQFF
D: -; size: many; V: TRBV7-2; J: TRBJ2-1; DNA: TGTGCCAGCAGCCCCCTGGGCCACAGCTACAATGAGCAGTTCTTC; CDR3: CASSPLGHSYNEQFF
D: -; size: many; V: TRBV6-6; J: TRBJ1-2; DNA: TGTGCCAGCAGTTACTCGAGCGGGGCTGGCTACACCTTC; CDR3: CASSYSSGAGYTF
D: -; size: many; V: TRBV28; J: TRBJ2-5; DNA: TGTGCCAGCAGTTCCCCGAACCTCAAGACCCAGTACTTC; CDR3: CASSSPNLKTQYF
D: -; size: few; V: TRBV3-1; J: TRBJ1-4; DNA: TGTGCCAGCAGCCAAGAGGGGACGGACCCTGAAAAACTGTTTTTT; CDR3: CASSQEGTDPEKLFF
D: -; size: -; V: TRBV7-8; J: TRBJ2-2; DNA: TGTGCCAGCAGCGGAGACACCTACACCGGGGAGCTGTTTTTT; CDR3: CASSGDTYTGELFF
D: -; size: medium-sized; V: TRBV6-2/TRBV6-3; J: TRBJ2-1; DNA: TGTGCCAGCAGTTCGTTTACGGGAAACAATGAGCAGTTCTTC; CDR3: CASSSFTGNNEQFF
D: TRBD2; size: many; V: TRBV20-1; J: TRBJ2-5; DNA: TGCAGTGCTAGAGTAACAAGCGGGGGGGCCTTGGAGACCCAGTACTTC; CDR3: CSARVTSGGALETQYF
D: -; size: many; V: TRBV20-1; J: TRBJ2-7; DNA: TGCAGTGCCCTTTCTCCGGACTCCTACGAGCAGTACTTC; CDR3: CSALSPDSYEQYF
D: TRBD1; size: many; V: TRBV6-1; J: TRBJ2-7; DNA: TGTGCCAGCAGTCGGGGACAGGTCTACGAGCAGTACTTC; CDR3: CASSRGQVYEQYF
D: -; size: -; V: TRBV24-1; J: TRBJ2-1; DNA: TGTGCCACCAGTGAGGGGACTCGCAATGAGCAGTTCTTC; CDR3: CATSEGTRNEQFF
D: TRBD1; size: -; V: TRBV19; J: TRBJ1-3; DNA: TGTGCCAGTAGTCTCGACAGGGTTGCAGGGGACACCATATATTTT; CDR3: CASSLDRVAGDTIYF
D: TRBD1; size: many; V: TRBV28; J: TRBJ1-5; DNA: TGTGCCAGCGACAGGGGTGGCGGAAAGAGCAATCAGCCCCAGCATTTT; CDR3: CASDRGGGKSNQPQHF
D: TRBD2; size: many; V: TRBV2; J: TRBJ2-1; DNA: TGTGCCAGCAGTCCCATACTAGCGGACAATGAGCAGTTCTTC; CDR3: CASSPILADNEQFF
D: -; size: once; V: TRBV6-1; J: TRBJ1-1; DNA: TGTGCCAGCAGTGAAGGGGCATTCTGGAAGACTGAAGCCTCCTTT; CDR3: CASSEGAFWKTEASF
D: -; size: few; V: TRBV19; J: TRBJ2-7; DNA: TGTGCCAGTAGAGCACAGGGTGACTCCTACGAGCAGTACTTC; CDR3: CASRAQGDSYEQYF
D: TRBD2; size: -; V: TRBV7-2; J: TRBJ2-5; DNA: TGTGCCAGCAGCTTAGGAGGGACTAGCGGGAGTGAGACCCAGTACTTC; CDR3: CASSLGGTSGSETQYF
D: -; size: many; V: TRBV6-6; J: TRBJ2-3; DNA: TGTGCCAGCAGTTACTCTGGAGGGGGCCAAGATACGCAGTATTTT; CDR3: CASSYSGGGQDTQYF
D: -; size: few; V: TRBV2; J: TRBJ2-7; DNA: TGTGCCACCACCCCCGAGCAGTACTTC; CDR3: CATTPEQYF
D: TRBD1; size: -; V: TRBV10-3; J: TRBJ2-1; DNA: TGTGCCATCAGCGGGACAGGGGGAGCAACCAATGAGCAGTTCTTC; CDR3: CAISGTGGATNEQFF
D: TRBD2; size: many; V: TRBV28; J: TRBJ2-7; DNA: TGTGCCAGCAGTTCGCCCGGGACTAGCCGCGAGCAGTACTTC; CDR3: CASSSPGTSREQYF
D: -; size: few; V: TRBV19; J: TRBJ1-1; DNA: TGTGCCAGTAGTGGCCAAACAGGGAACACTGAAGCTTTCTTT; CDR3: CASSGQTGNTEAFF
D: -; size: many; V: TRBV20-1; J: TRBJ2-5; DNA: TGCAGTGCTAGCCCCGGGACTGGGGGAGAGACCCAGTACTTC; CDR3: CSASPGTGGETQYF
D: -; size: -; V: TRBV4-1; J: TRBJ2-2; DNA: TGCGCCAGCAGCCAAGAGTATGCTACTGACCTCCCCGGGGAGCTGTTTTTT; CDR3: CASSQEYATDLPGELFF
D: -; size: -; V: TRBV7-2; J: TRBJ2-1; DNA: TGTGCCCGCAGCTTAGGAGGGGGAGGAGAGTCCTACAATGAGCAGTTCTTC; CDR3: CARSLGGGGESYNEQFF
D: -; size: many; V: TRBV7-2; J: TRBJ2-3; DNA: TGTGCCCCCGGGGGCGGGGCTAGAGATACGCAGTATTTT; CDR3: CAPGGGARDTQYF
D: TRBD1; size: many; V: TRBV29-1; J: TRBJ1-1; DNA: TGCAGCGCAGCTAGACAGGGATACACTGAAGCTTTCTTT; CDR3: CSAARQGYTEAFF
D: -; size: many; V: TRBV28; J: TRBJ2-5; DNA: TGTGCCAGCAGTTTTGTCCAAGAGACCCAGTACTTC; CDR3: CASSFVQETQYF
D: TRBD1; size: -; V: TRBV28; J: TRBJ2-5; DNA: TGTGCCAGCAGCGTAGGGGGCAGGGAAGAGACCCAGTACTTC; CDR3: CASSVGGREETQYF